Described below is a single TCR beta chain sequence and its context. The antigen is unknown. Using a J-beta primer mix together with a sample-barcoded 5' primer, a second PCR was run for about 6 to 12 cycles. MiXCR, run by TCRdb on the 5' RACE reads, gives a single entry per CDR3 protein. This sample has nearly 1 million distinct CDR3 sequences, with about 53% found just once. Germline CDR1 is MNHEY and CDR2 is SMNVEV (reference sequence). Trimming stripped 6 bases from V and 8 bases from J, with 11 bases between. This CDR3 comprises 13 residues. The sample originates from a study of blood T cells in healthy people across ages. The study, taken as a whole, reports: Strong correlation was found linking TCR beta diversity to naive T cell percentage. Roughly linear declines in TCR beta diversity per million T cells occurred with age.

Donors gave ten milliliters of peripheral blood apiece. Sequencing input: blood. The chain couples TRBV27 to TRBJ1-6, with D hard to call. This clonotype originated in a woman aged 60-75 years in good health. The CDR3 here is CASSPGPYSPLHF. The CDR3 nucleotides read TGTGCCAGCAGCCCCGGGCCATATTCACCCCTCCACTTT.